The rows below give T cell receptor beta chains drawn from one sample of a study of PD-1 blockade in classical Hodgkin lymphoma. TCRdb's table, derived via immunoSEQ multiplex PCR, lists solely in-frame clones and lacks some. There are roughly 30,000 clones in the sample; approximately 85% occur only once, and 17% lies in the top ten. The specimen comprised peripheral blood mononuclear cells (PBMCs), sampled before the fourth cycle of nivolumab. Receptors originate from a human donor with classical Hodgkin lymphoma. Each CDR3 is given with its conserved first and last residue. A D gene is named only where the DNA matches it firmly. Expanded clones are given a class, and other clones once, few, many or no size at all.

d_call	j_call	v_call	clone_size	cdr3_nt	cdr3_aa
TRBD2	TRBJ2-3	TRBV5-6	once	TGTGCCAGCAGCCTCCGGGCTAGCGGGGGGTACACAGATACGCAGTATTTT	CASSLRASGGYTDTQYF
TRBD2	TRBJ2-7	TRBV7-9	few	TGTGCCAGCAGCTCGTTAGCGGGAGGCCGGTACGAGCAGTACTTC	CASSSLAGGRYEQYF
TRBD1	TRBJ1-1	TRBV27	NA	TGTGCCAGCAGTAGCAGGGGGAATACTGAAGCTTTCTTT	CASSSRGNTEAFF
TRBD1	TRBJ2-7	TRBV7-9	NA	TGTGCCAGCAGCGTGGCTCAGGGGGACGAGCAGTACTTC	CASSVAQGDEQYF
NA	TRBJ1-5	TRBV27	NA	TGTGCCAGCAGGGGGGGGAATCAGCCCCAGCATTTT	CASRGGNQPQHF
NA	TRBJ2-2	TRBV27	NA	TGTGCCAGCAGTCGAGTCGGACAGTACACCGGGGAGCTGTTTTTT	CASSRVGQYTGELFF
NA	TRBJ2-7	TRBV28	NA	TGTGCCAGCACCCGCGGCTACGAGCAGTACTTC	CASTRGYEQYF
NA	TRBJ2-3	TRBV19	NA	TGTGCCAGTAGTCCGGGACACACAGATACGCAGTATTTT	CASSPGHTDTQYF
TRBD1	TRBJ2-2	TRBV7-2	NA	TGTGCCAGCAGCTTAGGGGCAGGGGGCACCGGGGAGCTGTTTTTT	CASSLGAGGTGELFF
TRBD1	TRBJ2-1	TRBV6-6	once	TGTGCCAGCAGTTACGCGACAGGGTACAATGAGCAGTTCTTC	CASSYATGYNEQFF
TRBD2	TRBJ2-7	TRBV18	NA	TGTGCCAGCTCACCTCTGGGGGGGATCTACGAGCAGTACTTC	CASSPLGGIYEQYF
TRBD2	TRBJ2-1	TRBV7-9	NA	TGTGCCAGCTTCATGGGGCTAGCGGGAGGGCCGATGGTGGATGAGCAGTTCTTC	CASFMGLAGGPMVDEQFF
NA	TRBJ1-3	TRBV7-8	NA	TGTGCCAGCAGCCTAAACGACCCCGCTGGAAACACCATATATTTT	CASSLNDPAGNTIYF
TRBD1	TRBJ1-2	TRBV5-1	NA	TGCGCCAGCACCAGGGACAGCTTCTTCTATGGCTACACCTTC	CASTRDSFFYGYTF
NA	TRBJ2-5	TRBV18	NA	TGTGCCAGCTCACCCGGGATTACGTACCAAGAGACCCAGTACTTC	CASSPGITYQETQYF
NA	TRBJ2-7	TRBV28	NA	TGTGCCAGCGATACAGGGACCCACGAGCAGTACTTC	CASDTGTHEQYF
NA	TRBJ2-3	TRBV11-2	few	TGTGCCAGCAGCCCGAGCACAGATACGCAGTATTTT	CASSPSTDTQYF
TRBD2	TRBJ2-7	TRBV9	NA	TGTGCCAGCAGTGTTAGCGGGGTTTGGGACGAGCAGTACTTC	CASSVSGVWDEQYF
NA	TRBJ1-1	TRBV2	NA	TGTGCCAGCAGTCAGGGTACAAACACTGAAGCTTTCTTT	CASSQGTNTEAFF
TRBD2	TRBJ2-1	TRBV19	NA	TGTGCCAGTAGTAGTTGGGGGGGACTCGCGTACAATGAGCAGTTCTTC	CASSSWGGLAYNEQFF
TRBD1	TRBJ2-5	TRBV5-4	NA	TGTGCCAGCAGCGGCCCCGACAGGGGAGAGACCCAGTACTTC	CASSGPDRGETQYF
NA	TRBJ1-2	TRBV11-2	NA	TGTGCCAGCAGCCCCCTAAGCCACTACACCTTC	CASSPLSHYTF